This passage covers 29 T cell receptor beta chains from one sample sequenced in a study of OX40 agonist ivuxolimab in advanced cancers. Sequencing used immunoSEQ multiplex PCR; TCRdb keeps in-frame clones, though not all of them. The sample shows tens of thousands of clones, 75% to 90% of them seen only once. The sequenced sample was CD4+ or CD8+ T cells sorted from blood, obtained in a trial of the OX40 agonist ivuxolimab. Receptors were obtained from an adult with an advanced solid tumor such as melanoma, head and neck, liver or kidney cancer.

CDR3 region: CASSQDRGPGELFF. The CDR3, as DNA: TGTGCCAGCAGCCAGGACAGGGGGCCCGGGGAGCTGTTTTTT. V is TRBV2 and J is TRBJ2-2; TRBD1 aligns across 11 bases. V lost 6 bases to trimming and J lost 6 bases; unmatched junction nucleotides: 3. CDR3 length: 14 amino acids. CDR1 is SNHLY, CDR2 FYNNEI, per germline.

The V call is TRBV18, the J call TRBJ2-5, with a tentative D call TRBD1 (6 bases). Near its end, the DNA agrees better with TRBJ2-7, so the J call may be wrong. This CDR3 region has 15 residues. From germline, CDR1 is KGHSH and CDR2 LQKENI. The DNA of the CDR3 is TGTGCCAGCTCACCCCGGACAGATATCTCCTACGAGCAGTACTTC. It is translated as CASSPRTDISYEQYF.

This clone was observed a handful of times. The chain's CDR3 is CASSFFPDRENYGYTF. For the CDR3, the DNA is TGCGCCAGCAGCTTTTTCCCGGACAGAGAGAACTATGGCTACACCTTC. The gene calls are TRBV5-1 and TRBJ1-2; D perhaps matches TRBD1 (6 bases). The germline gives CDR1 SGHRS, CDR2 YFSETQ. V lost 2 bases, J lost 2 bases, and 16 bases lay in between. This CDR3 spans 16 amino acids.

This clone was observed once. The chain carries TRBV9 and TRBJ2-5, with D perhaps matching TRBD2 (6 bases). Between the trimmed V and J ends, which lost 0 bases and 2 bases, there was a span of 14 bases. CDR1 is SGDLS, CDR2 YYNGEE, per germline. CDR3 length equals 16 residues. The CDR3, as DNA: TGTGCCAGCAGCGTAGCGACCCAGACTAGTCAAGAGACCCAGTACTTC. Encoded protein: CASSVATQTSQETQYF.

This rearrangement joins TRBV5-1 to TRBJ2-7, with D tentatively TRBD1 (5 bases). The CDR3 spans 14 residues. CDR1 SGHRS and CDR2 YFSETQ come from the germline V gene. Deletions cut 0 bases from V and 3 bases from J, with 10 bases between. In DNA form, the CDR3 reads TGCGCCAGCAGCTTGGAGGGGCAACTCTACGAGCAGTACTTC. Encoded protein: CASSLEGQLYEQYF. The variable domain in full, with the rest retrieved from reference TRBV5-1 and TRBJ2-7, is KAGVTQTPRYLIKTRGQQVTLSCSPISGHRSVSWYQQTPGQGLQFLFEYFSETQRNKGNFPGRFSGRQFSNSRSEMNVSTLELGDSALYLCASSLEGQLYEQYFGPGTRLTVT.

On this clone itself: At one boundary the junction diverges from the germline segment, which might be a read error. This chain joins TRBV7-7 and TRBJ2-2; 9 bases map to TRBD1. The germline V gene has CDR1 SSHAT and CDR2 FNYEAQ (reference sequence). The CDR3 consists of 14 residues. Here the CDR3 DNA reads TGTGCTAGCAGTCGAACAGGGGGCTCAGGGGAGCTGTTTTTT. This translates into CASSRTGGSGELFF.

CDR3 residues: CASSNGLNQPQHF. CDR3 bases: TGTGCCAGCTCGAACGGGTTGAATCAGCCCCAGCATTTT. The chain combines TRBV5-8 with TRBJ1-5, with D unclear. V lost 7 bases to trimming and J lost 4 bases, with 12 bases between them. Germline V gene lookup returns CDR1 SGHTS and CDR2 YDEGEE. The CDR3 runs to 13 residues.

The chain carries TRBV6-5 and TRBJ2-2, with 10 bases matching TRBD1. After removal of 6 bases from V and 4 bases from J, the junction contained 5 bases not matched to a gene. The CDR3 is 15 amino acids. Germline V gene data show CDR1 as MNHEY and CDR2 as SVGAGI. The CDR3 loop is CASSRQGAVTGELFF. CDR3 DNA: TGTGCCAGCAGCCGACAGGGGGCGGTCACCGGGGAGCTGTTTTTT.

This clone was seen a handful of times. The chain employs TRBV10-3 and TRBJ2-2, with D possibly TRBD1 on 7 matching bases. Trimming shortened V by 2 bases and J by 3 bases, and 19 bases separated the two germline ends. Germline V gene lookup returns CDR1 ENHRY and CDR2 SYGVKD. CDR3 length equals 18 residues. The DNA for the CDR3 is TGTGCCATCAGTGAGGGCGGGACAGCCCAAACTGACACCGGGGAGCTGTTTTTT. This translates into CAISEGGTAQTDTGELFF.

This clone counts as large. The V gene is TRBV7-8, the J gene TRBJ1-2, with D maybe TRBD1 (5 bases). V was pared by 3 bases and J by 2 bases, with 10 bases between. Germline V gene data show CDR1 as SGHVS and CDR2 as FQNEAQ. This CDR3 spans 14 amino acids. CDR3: CASSFQTENYGYTF. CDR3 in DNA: TGTGCCAGCAGCTTCCAGACAGAGAACTATGGCTACACCTTC.

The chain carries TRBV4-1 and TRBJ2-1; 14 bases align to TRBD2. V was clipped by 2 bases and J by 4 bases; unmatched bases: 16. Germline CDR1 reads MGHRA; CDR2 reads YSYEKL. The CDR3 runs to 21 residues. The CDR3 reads CASSQSHQPGLAGERYNEQFF. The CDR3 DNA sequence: TGCGCCAGCAGCCAAAGCCACCAACCGGGACTAGCGGGAGAGCGGTACAATGAGCAGTTCTTC.

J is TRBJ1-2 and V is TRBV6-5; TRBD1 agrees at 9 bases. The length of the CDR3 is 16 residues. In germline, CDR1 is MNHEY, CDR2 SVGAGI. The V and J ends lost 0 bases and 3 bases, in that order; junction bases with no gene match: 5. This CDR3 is CASSYSGQGSYYGYTF. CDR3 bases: TGTGCCAGCAGTTACTCCGGACAGGGGAGCTACTATGGCTACACCTTC.

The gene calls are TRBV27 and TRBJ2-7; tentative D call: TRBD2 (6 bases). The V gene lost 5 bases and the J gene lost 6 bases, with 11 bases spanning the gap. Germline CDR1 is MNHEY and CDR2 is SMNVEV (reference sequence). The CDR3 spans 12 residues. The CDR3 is CASSTLGGEQYF. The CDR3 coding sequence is TGTGCCAGCAGTACTCTCGGGGGCGAGCAGTACTTC.

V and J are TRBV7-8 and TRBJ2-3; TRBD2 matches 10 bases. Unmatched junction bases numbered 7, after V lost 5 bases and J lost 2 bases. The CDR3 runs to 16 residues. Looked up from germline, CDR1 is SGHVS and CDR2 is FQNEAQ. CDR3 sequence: CASSPQTSGYTDTQYF. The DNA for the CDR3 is TGTGCCAGCAGCCCTCAGACTAGCGGGTACACAGATACGCAGTATTTT. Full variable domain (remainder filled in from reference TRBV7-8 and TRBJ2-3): GAGVSQSPRYKVAKRGQDVALRCDPISGHVSLFWYQQALGQGPEFLTYFQNEAQLDKSGLPSDRFFAERPEGSVSTLKIQRTQQEDSAVYLCASSPQTSGYTDTQYFGPGTRLTVL.

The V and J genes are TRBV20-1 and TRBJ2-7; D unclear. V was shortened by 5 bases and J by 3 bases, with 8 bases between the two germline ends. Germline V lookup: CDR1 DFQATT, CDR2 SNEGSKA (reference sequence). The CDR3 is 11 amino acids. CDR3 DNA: TGCAGTGCTGGGCCGTACTACGAGCAGTACTTC. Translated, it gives CSAGPYYEQYF.

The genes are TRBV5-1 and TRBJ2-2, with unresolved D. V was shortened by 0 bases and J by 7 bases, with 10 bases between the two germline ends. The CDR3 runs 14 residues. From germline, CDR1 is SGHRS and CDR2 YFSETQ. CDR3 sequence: CASSLEGLGGELFF. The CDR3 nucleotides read TGCGCCAGCAGCTTGGAAGGTTTAGGCGGGGAGCTGTTTTTT. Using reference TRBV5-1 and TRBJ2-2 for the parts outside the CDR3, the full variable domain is KAGVTQTPRYLIKTRGQQVTLSCSPISGHRSVSWYQQTPGQGLQFLFEYFSETQRNKGNFPGRFSGRQFSNSRSEMNVSTLELGDSALYLCASSLEGLGGELFFGEGSRLTVL.

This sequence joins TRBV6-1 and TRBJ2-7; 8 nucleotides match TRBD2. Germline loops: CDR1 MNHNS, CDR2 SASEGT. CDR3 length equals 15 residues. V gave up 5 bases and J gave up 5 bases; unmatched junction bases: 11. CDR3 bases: TGTGCCAGCAGTACAACCGGGACTAGTTTCCACGAGCAGTACTTC. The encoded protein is CASSTTGTSFHEQYF.

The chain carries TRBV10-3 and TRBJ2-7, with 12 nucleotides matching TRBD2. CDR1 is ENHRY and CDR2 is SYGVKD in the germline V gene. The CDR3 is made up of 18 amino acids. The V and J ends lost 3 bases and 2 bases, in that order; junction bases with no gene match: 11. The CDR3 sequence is CAISDPTSGRTIAYEQYF. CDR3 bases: TGTGCCATCAGTGACCCGACTAGCGGGAGAACCATAGCCTACGAGCAGTACTTC.

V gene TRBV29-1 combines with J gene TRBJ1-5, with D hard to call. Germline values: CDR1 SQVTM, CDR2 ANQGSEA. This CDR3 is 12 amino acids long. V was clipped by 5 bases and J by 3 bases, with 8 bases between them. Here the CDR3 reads CSVWSPNQPQHF. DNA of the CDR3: TGCAGCGTTTGGAGTCCCAATCAGCCCCAGCATTTT.

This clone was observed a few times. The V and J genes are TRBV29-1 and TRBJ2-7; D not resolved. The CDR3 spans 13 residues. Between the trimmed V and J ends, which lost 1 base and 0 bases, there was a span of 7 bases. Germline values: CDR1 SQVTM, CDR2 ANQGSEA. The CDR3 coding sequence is TGCAGCGTTGAAGTCAGAGACTCCTACGAGCAGTACTTC. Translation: CSVEVRDSYEQYF.

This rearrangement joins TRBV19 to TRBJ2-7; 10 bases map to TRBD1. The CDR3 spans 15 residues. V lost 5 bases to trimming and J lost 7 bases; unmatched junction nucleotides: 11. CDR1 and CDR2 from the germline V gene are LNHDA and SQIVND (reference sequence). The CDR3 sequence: CASSAYRDRGREQYF. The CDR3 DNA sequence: TGTGCCAGTAGTGCTTACCGGGACAGGGGTCGAGAGCAGTACTTC.

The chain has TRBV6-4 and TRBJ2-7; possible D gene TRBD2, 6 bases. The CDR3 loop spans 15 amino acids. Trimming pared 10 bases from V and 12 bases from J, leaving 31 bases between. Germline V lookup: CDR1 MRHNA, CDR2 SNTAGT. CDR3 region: CATPRRGGPSNSGYF. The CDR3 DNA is TGTGCCACCCCCCGGAGGGGAGGACCCAGCAATAGCGGGTACTTC.

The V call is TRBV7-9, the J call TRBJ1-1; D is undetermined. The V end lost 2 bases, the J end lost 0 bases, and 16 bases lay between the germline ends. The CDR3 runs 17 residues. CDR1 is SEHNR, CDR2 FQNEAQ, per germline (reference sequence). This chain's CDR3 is CASSLIPFKEMNTEAFF. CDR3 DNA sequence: TGTGCCAGCAGCTTAATCCCTTTCAAGGAGATGAACACTGAAGCTTTCTTT.

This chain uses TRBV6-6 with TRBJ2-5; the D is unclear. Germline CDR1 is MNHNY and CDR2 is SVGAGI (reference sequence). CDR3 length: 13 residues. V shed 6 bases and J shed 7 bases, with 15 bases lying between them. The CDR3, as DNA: TGTGCCAGCAGCCCACAGAGATGGGGGACCCAGTACTTC. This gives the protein CASSPQRWGTQYF.

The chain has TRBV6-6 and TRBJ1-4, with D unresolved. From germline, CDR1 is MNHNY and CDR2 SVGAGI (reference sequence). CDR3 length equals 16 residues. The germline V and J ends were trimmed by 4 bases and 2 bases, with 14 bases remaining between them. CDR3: CASSLASLGTNEKLFF. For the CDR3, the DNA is TGTGCCAGCAGTTTGGCCTCTCTAGGGACTAATGAAAAACTGTTTTTT.

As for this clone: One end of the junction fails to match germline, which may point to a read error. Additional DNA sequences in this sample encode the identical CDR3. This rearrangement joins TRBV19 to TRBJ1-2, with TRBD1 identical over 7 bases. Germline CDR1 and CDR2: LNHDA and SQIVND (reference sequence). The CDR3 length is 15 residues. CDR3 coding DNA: TGTGCCAGTAGTACCCAACAGGGGCAATTCTATGGCTACACCTTT. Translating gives CASSTQQGQFYGYTF.

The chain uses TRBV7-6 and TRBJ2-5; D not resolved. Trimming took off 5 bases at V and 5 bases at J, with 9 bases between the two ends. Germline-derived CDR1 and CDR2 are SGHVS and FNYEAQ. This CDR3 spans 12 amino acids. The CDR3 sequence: CASSPRWETQYF. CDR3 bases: TGTGCCAGCAGCCCCCGGTGGGAGACCCAGTACTTC.

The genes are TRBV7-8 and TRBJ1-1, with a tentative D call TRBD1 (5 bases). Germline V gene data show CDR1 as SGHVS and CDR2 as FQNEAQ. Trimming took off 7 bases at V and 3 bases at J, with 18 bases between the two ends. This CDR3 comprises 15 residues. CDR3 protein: CASKTVIGGYTEAFF. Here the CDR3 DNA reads TGTGCCAGCAAAACGGTCATCGGGGGATACACTGAAGCTTTCTTT.

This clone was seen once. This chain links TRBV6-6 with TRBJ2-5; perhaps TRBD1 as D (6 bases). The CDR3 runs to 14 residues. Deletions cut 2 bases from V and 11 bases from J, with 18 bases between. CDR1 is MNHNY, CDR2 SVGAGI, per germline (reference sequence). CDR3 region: CASSYASGAWEQYF. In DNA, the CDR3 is TGTGCCAGCAGTTACGCGTCAGGGGCATGGGAGCAGTACTTC.